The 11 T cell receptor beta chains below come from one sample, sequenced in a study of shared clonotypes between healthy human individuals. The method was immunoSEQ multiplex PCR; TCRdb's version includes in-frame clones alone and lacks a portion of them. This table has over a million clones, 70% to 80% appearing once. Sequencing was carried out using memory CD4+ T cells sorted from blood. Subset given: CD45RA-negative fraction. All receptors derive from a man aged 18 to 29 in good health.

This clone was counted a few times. CDR3 amino acids: CAWSAGWDYGYTF. The CDR3 region has the DNA TGTGCCTGGAGTGCAGGGTGGGACTATGGCTACACCTTC. The genes are TRBV30 and TRBJ1-2, with TRBD1 as a possible D gene (5 bases). The length of the CDR3 is 13 residues. In germline, CDR1 is GTSNPN, CDR2 SVGIG (reference sequence). Trimming cost V 1 base and J 3 bases, with 9 bases left between them.

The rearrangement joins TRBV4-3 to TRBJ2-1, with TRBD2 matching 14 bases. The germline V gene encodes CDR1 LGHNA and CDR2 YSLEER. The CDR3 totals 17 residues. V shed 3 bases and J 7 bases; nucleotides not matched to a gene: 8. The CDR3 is CASSQPPGTSGSNEQFF. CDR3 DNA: TGCGCCAGCAGCCAGCCCCCCGGGACTAGCGGGAGTAATGAGCAGTTCTTC.

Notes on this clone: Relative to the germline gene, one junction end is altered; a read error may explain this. Here the CDR3 reads CASNLVPSLGGEQYF. The CDR3 DNA follows: TGTGCCAGCAACTTGGTCCCTAGCCTTGGGGGCGAGCAGTACTTC. The gene calls are TRBV5-6 and TRBJ2-7, with D tentatively TRBD1 or TRBD2 (5 bases each). Germline V gene sequence: CDR1 SGHDT, CDR2 YYEEEE. This CDR3 is built from 15 residues. Drawing the rest from reference TRBV5-6 and TRBJ2-7, the complete variable domain is DAGVTQSPTHLIKTRGQQVTLRCSPKSGHDTVSWYQQALGQGPQFIFQYYEEEERQRGNFPDRFSGHQFPNYSSELNVNALLLGDSALYLCASNLVPSLGGEQYFGPGTRLTVT.

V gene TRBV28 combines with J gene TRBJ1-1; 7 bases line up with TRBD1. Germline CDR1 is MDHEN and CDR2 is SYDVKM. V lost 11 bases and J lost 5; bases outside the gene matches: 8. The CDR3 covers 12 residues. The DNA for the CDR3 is TGTGCCTTAGGGGGCTGGGGAACTGAAGCTTTCTTT. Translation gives CALGGWGTEAFF.

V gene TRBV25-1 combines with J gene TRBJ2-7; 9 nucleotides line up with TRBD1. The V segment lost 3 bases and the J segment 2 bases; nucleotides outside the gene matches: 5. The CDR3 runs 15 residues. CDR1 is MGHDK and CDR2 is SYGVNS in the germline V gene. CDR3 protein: CASSDSGTGTYEQYF. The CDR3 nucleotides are TGTGCCAGCAGTGATTCCGGGACAGGGACCTACGAGCAGTACTTC.

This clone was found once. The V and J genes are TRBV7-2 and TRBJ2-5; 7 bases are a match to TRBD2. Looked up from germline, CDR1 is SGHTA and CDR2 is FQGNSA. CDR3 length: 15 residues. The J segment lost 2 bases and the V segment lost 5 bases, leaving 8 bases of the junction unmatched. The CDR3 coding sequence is TGTGCCAGCAGCCTTTTGAGGGGAGGGCAAGAGACCCAGTACTTC. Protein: CASSLLRGGQETQYF.

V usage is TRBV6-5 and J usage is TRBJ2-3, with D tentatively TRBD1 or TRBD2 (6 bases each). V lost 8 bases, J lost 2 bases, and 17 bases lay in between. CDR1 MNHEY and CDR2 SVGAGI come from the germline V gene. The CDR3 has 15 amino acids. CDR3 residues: CASCRGTQYTDTQYF. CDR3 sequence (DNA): TGTGCCAGCTGCCGGGGGACACAATACACAGATACGCAGTATTTT.

DNA of the CDR3: TGTGCCAGCAGCGCCAGACCTATCTACGGAAACACCATATATTTT. Translated: CASSARPIYGNTIYF. V gene TRBV11-2 combines with J gene TRBJ1-3; no firm D call. Germline values: CDR1 SGHAT, CDR2 FQNNGV. CDR3 length equals 15 residues. V was cut by 5 bases and J by 4 bases, with 15 bases left in between.

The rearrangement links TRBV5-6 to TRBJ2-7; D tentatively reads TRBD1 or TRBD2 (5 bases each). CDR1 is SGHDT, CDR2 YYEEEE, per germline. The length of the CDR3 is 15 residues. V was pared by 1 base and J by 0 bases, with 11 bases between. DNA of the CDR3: TGTGCCAGCAGCTTGCTGGGGACCTCCTCCTACGAGCAGTACTTC. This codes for CASSLLGTSSYEQYF.

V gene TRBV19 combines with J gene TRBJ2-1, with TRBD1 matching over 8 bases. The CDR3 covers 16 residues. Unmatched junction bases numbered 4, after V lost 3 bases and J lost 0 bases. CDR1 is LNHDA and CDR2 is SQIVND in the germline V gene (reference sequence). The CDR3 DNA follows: TGTGCCAGTAGTATCTACAGGGGGAGCTCCTACAATGAGCAGTTCTTC. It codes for CASSIYRGSSYNEQFF.

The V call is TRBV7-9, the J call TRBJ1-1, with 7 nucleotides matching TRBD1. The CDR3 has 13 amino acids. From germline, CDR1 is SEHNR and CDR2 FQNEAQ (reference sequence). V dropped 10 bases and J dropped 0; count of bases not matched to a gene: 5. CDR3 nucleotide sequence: TGTGCCACCTCCGGGACAGTGAACACTGAAGCTTTCTTT. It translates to CATSGTVNTEAFF.